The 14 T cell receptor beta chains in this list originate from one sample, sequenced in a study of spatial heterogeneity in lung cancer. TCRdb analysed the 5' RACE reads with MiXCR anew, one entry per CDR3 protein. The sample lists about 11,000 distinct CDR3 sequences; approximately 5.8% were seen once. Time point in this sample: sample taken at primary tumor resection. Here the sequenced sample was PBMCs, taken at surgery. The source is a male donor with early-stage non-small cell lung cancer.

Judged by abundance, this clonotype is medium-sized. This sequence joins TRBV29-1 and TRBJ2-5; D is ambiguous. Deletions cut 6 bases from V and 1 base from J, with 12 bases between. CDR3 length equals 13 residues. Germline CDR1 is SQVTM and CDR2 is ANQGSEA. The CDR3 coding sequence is TGCAGCGTGCGTCGAGGCCTCCAAGAGACCCAGTACTTC. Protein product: CSVRRGLQETQYF.

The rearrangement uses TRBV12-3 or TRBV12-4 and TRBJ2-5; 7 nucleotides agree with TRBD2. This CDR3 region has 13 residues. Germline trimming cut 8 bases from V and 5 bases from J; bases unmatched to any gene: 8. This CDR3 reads CASARGREETQYF. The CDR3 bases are TGTGCCAGCGCGAGAGGGCGGGAGGAGACCCAGTACTTC.

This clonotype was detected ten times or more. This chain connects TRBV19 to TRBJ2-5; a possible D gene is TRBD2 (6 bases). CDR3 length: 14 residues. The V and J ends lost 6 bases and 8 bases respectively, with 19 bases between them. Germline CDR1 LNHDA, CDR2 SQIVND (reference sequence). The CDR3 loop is CASSSPGLGTTQYF. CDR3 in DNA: TGTGCCAGTAGCTCTCCGGGACTGGGCACCACCCAGTACTTC.

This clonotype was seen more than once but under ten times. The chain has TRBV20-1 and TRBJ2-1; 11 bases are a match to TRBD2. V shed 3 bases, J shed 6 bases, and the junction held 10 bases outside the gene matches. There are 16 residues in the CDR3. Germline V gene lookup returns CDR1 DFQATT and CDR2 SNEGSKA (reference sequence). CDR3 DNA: TGCAGTGCTAGGTCCCCGGAACTAGCGGGAGTCAATGAGCAGTTCTTC. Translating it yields CSARSPELAGVNEQFF.

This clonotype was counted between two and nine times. The CDR3, as DNA: TGCAGCGTTTTCCCGTCCTCGACAAACAATGAGCAGTTCTTC. It specifies CSVFPSSTNNEQFF. V is TRBV29-1 and J is TRBJ2-1; D is uncertain. This CDR3 contains 14 residues. Trimming shortened V by 5 bases and J by 5 bases, and 16 bases separated the two germline ends. The V gene's germline CDR1 is SQVTM and CDR2 ANQGSEA.

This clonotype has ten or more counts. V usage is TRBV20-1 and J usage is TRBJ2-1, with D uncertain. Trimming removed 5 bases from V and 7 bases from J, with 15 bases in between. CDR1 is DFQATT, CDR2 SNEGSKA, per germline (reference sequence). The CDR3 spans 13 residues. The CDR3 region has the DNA TGCAGTGCTCCCCAGGCCACGAGGAATGAGCAGTTCTTC. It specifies CSAPQATRNEQFF.

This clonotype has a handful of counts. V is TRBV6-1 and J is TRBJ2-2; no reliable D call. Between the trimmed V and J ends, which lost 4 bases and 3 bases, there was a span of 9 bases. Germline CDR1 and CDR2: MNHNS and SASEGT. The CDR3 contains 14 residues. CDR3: CASSVNMDTGELFF. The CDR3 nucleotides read TGTGCCAGCAGTGTAAACATGGACACCGGGGAGCTGTTTTTT.

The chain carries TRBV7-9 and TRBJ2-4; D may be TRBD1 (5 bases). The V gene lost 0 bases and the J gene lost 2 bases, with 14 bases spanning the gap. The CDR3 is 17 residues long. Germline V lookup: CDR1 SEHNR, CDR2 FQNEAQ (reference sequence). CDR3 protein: CASSLALGQLSKNIQYF. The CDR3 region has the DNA TGTGCCAGCAGCTTAGCGCTGGGGCAGCTATCCAAAAACATTCAGTACTTC. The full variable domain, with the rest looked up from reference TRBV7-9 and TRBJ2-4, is DTGVSQNPRHKITKRGQNVTFRCDPISEHNRLYWYRQTLGQGPEFLTYFQNEAQLEKSRLLSDRFSAERPKGSFSTLEIQRTEQGDSAMYLCASSLALGQLSKNIQYFGAGTRLSVL.

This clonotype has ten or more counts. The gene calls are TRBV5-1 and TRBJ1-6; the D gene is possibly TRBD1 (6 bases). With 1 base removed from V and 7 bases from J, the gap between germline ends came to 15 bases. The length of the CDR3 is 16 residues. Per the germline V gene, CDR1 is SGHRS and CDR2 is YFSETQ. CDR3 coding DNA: TGCGCCAGCAGCTTGTTGACAGGAGGGAGGAATTCACCCCTCCACTTT. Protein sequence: CASSLLTGGRNSPLHF.

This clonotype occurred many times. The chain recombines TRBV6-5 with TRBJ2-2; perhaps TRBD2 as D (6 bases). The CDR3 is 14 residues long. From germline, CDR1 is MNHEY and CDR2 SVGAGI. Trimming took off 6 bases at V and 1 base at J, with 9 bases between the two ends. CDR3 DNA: TGTGCCAGCAGCCTAGCGAGGAACACCGGGGAGCTGTTTTTT. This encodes CASSLARNTGELFF.

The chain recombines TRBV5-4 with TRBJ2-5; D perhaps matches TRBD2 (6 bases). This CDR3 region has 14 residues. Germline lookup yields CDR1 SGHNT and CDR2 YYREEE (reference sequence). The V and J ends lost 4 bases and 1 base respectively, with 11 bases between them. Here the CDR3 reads CASSRECGQETQYF. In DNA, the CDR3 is TGTGCCAGCAGCCGGGAGTGCGGCCAAGAGACCCAGTACTTC.

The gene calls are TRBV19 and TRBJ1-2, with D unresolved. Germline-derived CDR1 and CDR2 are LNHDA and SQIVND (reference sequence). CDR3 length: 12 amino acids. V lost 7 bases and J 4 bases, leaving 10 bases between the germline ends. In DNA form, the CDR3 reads TGTGCCAGTACCGATGGTGGCTATGGCTACACCTTC. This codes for CASTDGGYGYTF.

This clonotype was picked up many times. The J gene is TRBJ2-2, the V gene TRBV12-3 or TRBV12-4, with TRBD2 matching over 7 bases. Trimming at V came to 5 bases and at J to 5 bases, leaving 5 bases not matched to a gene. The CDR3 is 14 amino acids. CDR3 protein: CASSMRERTGELFF. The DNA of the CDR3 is TGTGCCAGCAGTATGCGGGAGAGGACCGGGGAGCTGTTTTTT.

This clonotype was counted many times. DNA for the CDR3: TGTGCCAGTAGTACGCGACAGGGGGAGCTGTTTTTT. Translated, it gives CASSTRQGELFF. V gene TRBV19 combines with J gene TRBJ2-2, with a tentative D call TRBD1 (5 bases). From germline, CDR1 is LNHDA and CDR2 SQIVND (reference sequence). Trimming shortened V by 4 bases and J by 8 bases, and 8 bases separated the two germline ends. This CDR3 region has 12 residues.